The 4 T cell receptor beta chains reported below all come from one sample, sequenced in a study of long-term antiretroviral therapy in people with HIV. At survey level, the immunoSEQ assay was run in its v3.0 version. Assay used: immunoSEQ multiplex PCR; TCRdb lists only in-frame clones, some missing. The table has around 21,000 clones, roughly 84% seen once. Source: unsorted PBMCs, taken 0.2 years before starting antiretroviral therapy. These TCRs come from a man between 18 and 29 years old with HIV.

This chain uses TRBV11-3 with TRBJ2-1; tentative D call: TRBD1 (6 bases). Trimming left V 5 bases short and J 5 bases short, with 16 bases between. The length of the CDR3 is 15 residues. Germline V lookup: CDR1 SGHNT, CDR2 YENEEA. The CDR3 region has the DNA TGTGCCAGCAGCCCCCGGACAGAGAGCAACAATGAGCAGTTCTTC. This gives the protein CASSPRTESNNEQFF.

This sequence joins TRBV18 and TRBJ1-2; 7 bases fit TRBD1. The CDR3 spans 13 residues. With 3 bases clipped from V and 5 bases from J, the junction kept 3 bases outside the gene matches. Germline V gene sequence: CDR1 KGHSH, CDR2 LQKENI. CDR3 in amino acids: CASSPGTAYGYTF. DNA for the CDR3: TGTGCCAGCTCACCGGGGACAGCGTATGGCTACACCTTC.

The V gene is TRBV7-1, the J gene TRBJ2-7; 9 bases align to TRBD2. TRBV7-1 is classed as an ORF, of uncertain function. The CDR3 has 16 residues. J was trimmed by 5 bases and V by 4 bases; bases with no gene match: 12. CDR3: CASSLGRRGGIHEQYF. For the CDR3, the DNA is TGTGCCAGCAGCTTAGGTCGGCGGGGGGGTATCCACGAGCAGTACTTC.

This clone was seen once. CDR3 sequence (DNA): TGCGCCAGCAGCTTGAGAGGGCTTTCCACAGATACGCAGTATTTT. Amino acid sequence: CASSLRGLSTDTQYF. This chain links TRBV5-1 with TRBJ2-3; D is perhaps TRBD2 (5 bases). The CDR3 has 15 residues. Germline CDR1 SGHRS, CDR2 YFSETQ. Between the trimmed V and J ends, which lost 1 base and 2 bases, there was a span of 11 bases.